Listed here are 18 T cell receptor beta chains from one sample, sequenced in a study of T cells after yellow fever vaccination. A single record per CDR3 protein comes from TCRdb applying MiXCR to the 5' RACE reads. This table has some 600,000 distinct CDR3 sequences, more than 9% appearing once. Material: PBMCs, obtained on the day of the yellow fever booster vaccination. The receptors derive from a man aged 30-40 years who received the YFV17D yellow fever vaccine.

V usage is TRBV7-2 and J usage is TRBJ2-7; TRBD2 agrees at 9 bases. The V gene end was trimmed by 2 bases and the J gene end by 5 bases; junction bases not matched to a gene: 7. In germline, CDR1 is SGHTA, CDR2 FQGNSA. The CDR3 runs 15 residues. The CDR3 DNA sequence: TGTGCCAGCAGCTTAATGGCGGGAGGGCCGGACGAGCAGTACTTC. It is translated as CASSLMAGGPDEQYF.

As regards this clonotype: A much larger clone differs from this one at a single base, so this may be a read error. The chain employs TRBV7-9 and TRBJ2-5; D call uncertain. Germline V gene lookup returns CDR1 SEHNR and CDR2 FQNEAQ (reference sequence). This CDR3 comprises 11 residues. V was shortened by 3 bases and J by 5 bases, with 4 bases between the two germline ends. The CDR3 loop is CASSFDETQYF. In nucleotides, the CDR3 is TGTGCCAGCAGCTTTGATGAGACCCAGTACTTC. Drawing the rest from reference TRBV7-9 and TRBJ2-5, the complete variable domain is DTGVSQNPRHKITKRGQNVTFRCDPISEHNRLYWYRQTLGQGPEFLTYFQNEAQLEKSRLLSDRFSAERPKGSFSTLEIQRTEQGDSAMYLCASSFDETQYFGPGTRLLVL.

Only a few counts were recorded for this clonotype. The V call is TRBV20-1, the J call TRBJ2-3; 8 bases are shared with TRBD1. V lost 4 bases and J lost 2; bases outside the gene matches: 8. Germline CDR1 reads DFQATT; CDR2 reads SNEGSKA (reference sequence). The CDR3 is 15 residues long. CDR3 in amino acids: CSATGGQGHTDTQYF. CDR3 nucleotide sequence: TGCAGTGCTACCGGTGGACAGGGCCACACAGATACGCAGTATTTT.

This clonotype was counted only a few times. V is TRBV20-1 and J is TRBJ1-5; TRBD1 might be the D (5 bases). Germline assignment: CDR1 DFQATT and CDR2 SNEGSKA (reference sequence). The CDR3 runs to 14 residues. The V and J ends lost 3 bases and 6 bases respectively, with 15 bases between them. The CDR3 spells CSASAGPGTQPQHF. CDR3 coding DNA: TGCAGTGCTAGTGCCGGGCCAGGGACTCAGCCCCAGCATTTT.

Details on this clonotype: The germline gene is not matched at one end of the junction; a read error may be the cause. This chain connects TRBV6-2 or TRBV6-3 to TRBJ2-5, with TRBD1 matching over 9 bases. This CDR3 is 13 amino acids long. The germline V gene encodes CDR1 MNHEY and CDR2 SVGEGT. The CDR3 DNA is TGTGCCAGCAGTTATTACACCGGGACAGGGATCAACTTC. Residues: CASSYYTGTGINF.

The chain recombines TRBV10-3 with TRBJ2-5; D might be TRBD2 (6 bases). Trimming removed 4 bases from V and 5 bases from J, with 11 bases in between. Per the germline V gene, CDR1 is ENHRY and CDR2 is SYGVKD. This CDR3 is built from 13 residues. CDR3: CAISAEGRETQYF. In DNA, the CDR3 is TGTGCCATCAGTGCGGAGGGCCGGGAGACCCAGTACTTC.

The gene calls are TRBV21-1 and TRBJ2-2; the table calls TRBD1, which could not be checked here. TRBV21-1 is a pseudogene locus. This CDR3 contains 19 residues. In DNA, the CDR3 is TGTGCCAGCAGCAACCTCGGGACAGTGAATCACGCGAACACCGGGGAGCTGTTTTTT. Translating it yields CASSNLGTVNHANTGELFF.

In its sample, this clonotype was seen many times. The chain combines TRBV5-5 with TRBJ2-3; 12 nucleotides agree with TRBD2. This CDR3 spans 16 amino acids. Trimming at V came to 4 bases and at J to 0 bases, leaving 3 bases not matched to a gene. CDR1 and CDR2 from the germline V gene are SGHKS and YYEKEE (reference sequence). CDR3 DNA: TGTGCCAGCAGCGGAACTAGCGGGGGGAGCACAGATACGCAGTATTTT. The encoded protein is CASSGTSGGSTDTQYF.

This clonotype was found a few times. This chain connects TRBV30 to TRBJ2-2; D is unclear. Trimming pared 1 base from V and 8 bases from J, leaving 2 bases between. Looked up from germline, CDR1 is GTSNPN and CDR2 is SVGIG (reference sequence). This CDR3 has 10 residues. This CDR3 reads CAWSGGELFF. Written as DNA, the CDR3 is TGTGCCTGGAGTGGTGGGGAGCTGTTTTTT. The full variable domain, rest sourced from reference TRBV30 and TRBJ2-2, is SQTIHQWPATLVQPVGSPLSLECTVEGTSNPNLYWYRQAAGRGLQLLFYSVGIGQISSEVPQNLSASRPQDRQFILSSKKLLLSDSGFYLCAWSGGELFFGEGSRLTVL.

The chain is built from TRBV28 and TRBJ2-7; possible D gene TRBD1, 6 bases. CDR1 and CDR2 (germline): MDHEN, SYDVKM. This CDR3 is built from 15 residues. V was shortened by 7 bases and J by 2 bases, with 18 bases between the two germline ends. The CDR3 spells CASISPDRKTYEQYF. The CDR3 DNA reads as TGTGCCAGCATCTCCCCGGACAGAAAAACCTACGAGCAGTACTTC.

This chain uses TRBV5-4 with TRBJ2-7; 9 bases agree with TRBD1. Looked up from germline, CDR1 is SGHNT and CDR2 is YYREEE (reference sequence). The CDR3 has 16 amino acids. Trimming at V came to 0 bases and at J to 5 bases, leaving 9 bases not matched to a gene. The CDR3 DNA sequence: TGTGCCAGCAGCTTGGGGGACAGGGATTGGTTCAACGAGCAGTACTTC. It specifies CASSLGDRDWFNEQYF. Full variable domain (rest looked up from reference TRBV5-4 and TRBJ2-7): ETGVTQSPTHLIKTRGQQVTLRCSSQSGHNTVSWYQQALGQGPQFIFQYYREEENGRGNFPPRFSGLQFPNYSSELNVNALELDDSALYLCASSLGDRDWFNEQYFGPGTRLTVT.

This clonotype occurred a few times. The chain uses TRBV7-8 and TRBJ2-3; D not certain. V was shortened by 1 base and J by 2 bases, with 10 bases between the two germline ends. CDR3 length: 15 amino acids. Germline assignment: CDR1 SGHVS and CDR2 FQNEAQ. CDR3 in DNA: TGTGCCAGCAGCTTAGTGCGGCTAGACACAGATACGCAGTATTTT. Protein product: CASSLVRLDTDTQYF. The variable domain in full, completed from reference TRBV7-8 and TRBJ2-3, reads GAGVSQSPRYKVAKRGQDVALRCDPISGHVSLFWYQQALGQGPEFLTYFQNEAQLDKSGLPSDRFFAERPEGSVSTLKIQRTQQEDSAVYLCASSLVRLDTDTQYFGPGTRLTVL.

This chain uses TRBV12-3 or TRBV12-4 with TRBJ2-2, with D unresolved. The CDR3 extends over 13 amino acids. The ends were cut back, 5 bases at V and 6 bases at J, with 10 bases in the middle. The CDR3 loop reads CASSPIGAGELFF. CDR3 DNA: TGTGCCAGCAGTCCGATCGGAGCCGGGGAGCTGTTTTTT.

In its sample, this clonotype was seen a few times. The genes are TRBV28 and TRBJ2-7; maybe TRBD2 (5 bases). The CDR3 loop spans 12 amino acids. Germline assignment: CDR1 MDHEN and CDR2 SYDVKM. The V end lost 2 bases, the J end lost 6 bases, and 8 bases lay between the germline ends. The CDR3: CASSLLTSEQYF. The CDR3 DNA reads TGTGCCAGCAGTTTACTAACTAGCGAGCAGTACTTC. The full variable domain, rest sourced from reference TRBV28 and TRBJ2-7, is DVKVTQSSRYLVKRTGEKVFLECVQDMDHENMFWYRQDPGLGLRLIYFSYDVKMKEKGDIPEGYSVSREKKERFSLILESASTNQTSMYLCASSLLTSEQYFGPGTRLTVT.

The CDR3 region is CASSATGQGYEQYF. The DNA for the CDR3 is TGCGCCAGCAGCGCGACGGGACAGGGCTACGAGCAGTACTTC. The gene calls are TRBV5-1 and TRBJ2-7; 9 bases fit TRBD1. This CDR3 has 14 residues. Looked up from germline, CDR1 is SGHRS and CDR2 is YFSETQ. The V segment lost 4 bases and the J segment 3 bases; nucleotides outside the gene matches: 5.

The V call is TRBV5-1, the J call TRBJ2-3; perhaps TRBD2 as D (7 bases). CDR1 and CDR2 (germline): SGHRS, YFSETQ. V shed 9 bases and J shed 4 bases, with 18 bases lying between them. The CDR3 has 14 residues. The CDR3 spells CATKGGSSADTQYF. The CDR3 coding sequence is TGCGCCACCAAGGGGGGGAGTTCTGCAGATACGCAGTATTTT.

The chain uses TRBV20-1 and TRBJ2-7, with 7 bases fitting TRBD2. This CDR3 spans 14 amino acids. The J segment lost 7 bases and the V segment lost 5 bases, leaving 14 bases of the junction unmatched. CDR1 DFQATT and CDR2 SNEGSKA come from the germline V gene (reference sequence). CDR3: CSARLPGRGVEQYF. The CDR3 DNA is TGCAGTGCTCGCCTGCCAGGCCGGGGGGTAGAGCAGTACTTC.

The chain recombines TRBV27 with TRBJ2-7; the D is unclear. The CDR3 extends over 13 amino acids. V lost 1 base to trimming and J lost 7 bases, with 11 bases between them. Germline V lookup: CDR1 MNHEY, CDR2 SMNVEV (reference sequence). The CDR3 DNA reads TGTGCCAGCAGTTTATTAGTGGACGGAGAGCAGTACTTC. Residues: CASSLLVDGEQYF.